This TCR beta chain was recorded in a study of monozygotic twins with inflammatory bowel disease. Study-wide findings and caveats: Against healthy co-twins, IBD patients had lower TCRbeta diversity (measured by inverse Simpson). Repertoire similarity did not differ between concordant and discordant twins, possibly owing to limited power. Background noise in patient repertoires may stem from differing immunosuppressive treatments.

T cells were not sorted, and total RNA was isolated straight from whole blood. Points on this clonotype: Its target is unknown.

This CDR3 has 13 amino acids. Germline values: CDR1 WSHSY, CDR2 SAAADI. TCRdb re-called the 5' RACE reads and catalogs CDR3 proteins one per entry, DNA excluded. This listing includes tens of thousands of distinct CDR3 sequences. V usage is TRBV10-2 and J usage is TRBJ2-7; TCRdb selects TRBD2, and the lack of DNA leaves this call unchecked. The sample comprised blood. This TCR was sampled from a human donor with ulcerative colitis or Crohn's disease, or a healthy co-twin of an affected twin (not recorded which). The chain's CDR3 is CASTDWNPYEQYF.